The rows below give T cell receptor beta chains drawn from one sample of a study of shared clonotypes between healthy human individuals. Profiled with immunoSEQ multiplex PCR; TCRdb holds only in-frame clones, not every one. The table lists 2 million to 2.5 million clones, approximately 95% of them singletons. The material sequenced was naive CD4+ T cells from PBMCs. The receptors originated from a man aged 18 to 30 in good health. Some clones in this sample may be carry-over from other donors' samples. CDR3s include the opening cysteine and the closing phenylalanine or tryptophan. D genes are given only for firm matches. Size is stated for part of the rows, as once, few or many counts, or as a class when the clone is expanded.

D: TRBD1
size: .
J: TRBJ1-5
V: TRBV6-6
DNA: TGTGCCAGCGGCCGGACAGGGGGGTATCAGCCCCAGCATTTT
CDR3: CASGRTGGYQPQHF

D: TRBD1
size: .
J: TRBJ1-4
V: TRBV6-5
DNA: TGTGCCAGCCGAGCGGGCAGGGGGCGAGAAAAACTGTTTTTT
CDR3: CASRAGRGREKLFF

D: TRBD1
size: .
J: TRBJ2-2
V: TRBV28
DNA: TGTGCCAGCAGCAAGCCGGGACAGGGCTTCACCGGGGAGCTGTTTTTT
CDR3: CASSKPGQGFTGELFF

D: .
size: .
J: TRBJ2-5
V: TRBV18
DNA: TGTGCCAGCTCACCACCCACCGTTCGGGAGACCCAGTACTTC
CDR3: CASSPPTVRETQYF

D: .
size: few
J: TRBJ1-4
V: TRBV4-1
DNA: TGCGCCAGCAGCCAAGTGGCGGAAAAACTGTTTTTT
CDR3: CASSQVAEKLFF

D: TRBD1
size: .
J: TRBJ2-1
V: TRBV7-8
DNA: TGTGCCAGCAGCCGAGGGACAGGAGGATACAATGAGCAGTTCTTC
CDR3: CASSRGTGGYNEQFF

D: TRBD2
size: .
J: TRBJ2-7
V: TRBV5-4
DNA: TGTGCCAGCAGCTTTAGCGGGGGCGAACAGTACTTC
CDR3: CASSFSGGEQYF

D: .
size: .
J: TRBJ2-2
V: TRBV5-1
DNA: TGCGCCAGCAGCAGCCCTTCCCCGGACACCGGGGAGCTGTTTTTT
CDR3: CASSSPSPDTGELFF

D: .
size: .
J: TRBJ1-1
V: TRBV6-5
DNA: TGTGCCAGCAGTACACTGAACAGGGAACAGAGAGCTTTCTTT
CDR3: CASSTLNREQRAFF

D: .
size: .
J: TRBJ1-5
V: TRBV6-5
DNA: TGTGCCAGCAGTTACACCAGGGAACAGCCCCAGCATTTT
CDR3: CASSYTREQPQHF

D: .
size: .
J: TRBJ2-3
V: TRBV9
DNA: TGTGCCAGCAGCCCCGCTAGCACAGATACGCAGTATTTT
CDR3: CASSPASTDTQYF

D: .
size: .
J: TRBJ1-3
V: TRBV28
DNA: TGTGCCAGCAGTTTACTACGGGACACCATATATTTT
CDR3: CASSLLRDTIYF

D: .
size: .
J: TRBJ2-5
V: TRBV6-5
DNA: TGTGCCAGCAGTTATCTCGGTAGGGAGACCCAGTACTTC
CDR3: CASSYLGRETQYF

D: .
size: .
J: TRBJ1-1
V: TRBV7-3
DNA: TGTGCCAGCAGCTTACTTGGGACACAGAACACTGAAGCTTTCTTT
CDR3: CASSLLGTQNTEAFF

D: TRBD2
size: few
J: TRBJ2-3
V: TRBV4-2
DNA: TGTGCCAGCAGCCGGACTAGCGGGAGTGGGGATACGCAGTATTTT
CDR3: CASSRTSGSGDTQYF

D: TRBD1
size: .
J: TRBJ1-3
V: TRBV19
DNA: TGTGCCAGTAGCCACCGAAGGGGACAGTCTGGAAACACCATATATTTT
CDR3: CASSHRRGQSGNTIYF

D: TRBD1
size: .
J: TRBJ2-1
V: TRBV5-6
DNA: TGTGCCAGCAGCGAGGGGACAGGGACGTACAATGAGCAGTTCTTC
CDR3: CASSEGTGTYNEQFF

D: .
size: .
J: TRBJ1-1
V: TRBV6-5
DNA: TGTGCCAGCACCCGGAGACAGACCATGAACACTGAAGCTTTCTTT
CDR3: CASTRRQTMNTEAFF

D: TRBD2
size: .
J: TRBJ2-2
V: TRBV6-5
DNA: TGTGCCAGCAGCCGGGAGGGGGGCACCGGGGAGCTGTTTTTT
CDR3: CASSREGGTGELFF

D: .
size: .
J: TRBJ1-1
V: TRBV10-3
DNA: TGTGCCATCAGTGAGCGAAACACTGAAGCTTTCTTT
CDR3: CAISERNTEAFF

D: .
size: .
J: TRBJ1-5
V: TRBV28
DNA: TGTGCCAGCAATACACCCAGCAATCAGCCCCAGCATTTT
CDR3: CASNTPSNQPQHF

D: .
size: .
J: TRBJ2-5
V: TRBV9
DNA: TGTGCCAGCAGCGTAGAAGGGGGAAAAGAGACCCAGTACTTC
CDR3: CASSVEGGKETQYF